Following are 5 T cell receptor beta chains from one sample sequenced in a study of glioma-infiltrating T cells after dendritic cell vaccination. Stated time point: after dendritic cell vaccination, including at tumor progression/relapse. Sequenced by immunoSEQ multiplex PCR; TCRdb stores in-frame clones only, minus some. The table records approximately 110,000 clones, around 87% of them present only once. The sequenced sample was blood, obtained after dendritic cell vaccination. Source of these receptors: a human donor with glioblastoma.

The CDR3 here is CASRQGLDTQYF. In DNA form, the CDR3 reads TGTGCCAGCCGTCAGGGGTTAGATACGCAGTATTTT. The chain uses TRBV10-3 and TRBJ2-3, with D possibly TRBD1 on 6 matching bases. The germline V and J ends were trimmed by 10 bases and 5 bases, with 13 bases remaining between them. This CDR3 spans 12 amino acids. CDR1 and CDR2 from the germline V gene are ENHRY and SYGVKD.

The V and J genes are TRBV6-1 and TRBJ1-2, with a possible D match to TRBD1 (5 bases). CDR3 length equals 13 residues. V was trimmed by 6 bases and J by 7 bases, leaving 15 bases between them. The germline V gene encodes CDR1 MNHNS and CDR2 SASEGT. The CDR3: CASRPQVLSGYTF. The CDR3 DNA is TGTGCCAGCAGACCACAGGTGCTTAGTGGCTACACCTTC.

The rearrangement joins TRBV27 to TRBJ2-3, with 8 positions matching TRBD1. Germline V lookup: CDR1 MNHEY, CDR2 SMNVEV (reference sequence). J gave up 2 bases and V 7 bases, and 8 bases lay outside the gene matches. CDR3 length: 15 residues. CDR3 coding DNA: TGTGCCAGCATCTACCGGGACAGGCACACAGATACGCAGTATTTT. Its translation is CASIYRDRHTDTQYF.

The rearrangement joins TRBV2 to TRBJ1-6; 8 bases fit TRBD1. V lost 2 bases, J lost 11 bases, and 2 bases stayed unmatched. This CDR3 comprises 13 residues. Germline assignment: CDR1 SNHLY and CDR2 FYNNEI. In DNA, the CDR3 is TGTGCCAGCAGTGAACCCAGGGGGCCACCCCTCCACTTT. Translated, it gives CASSEPRGPPLHF. The full variable domain, in which reference TRBV2 and TRBJ1-6 provide the parts outside the CDR3, is EPEVTQTPSHQVTQMGQEVILRCVPISNHLYFYWYRQILGQKVEFLVSFYNNEISEKSEIFDDQFSVERPDGSNFTLKIRSTKLEDSAMYFCASSEPRGPPLHFGNGTRLTVT.

This clone has a handful of counts. This chain joins TRBV27 and TRBJ2-7; 12 bases match TRBD2. Trimming cost V 2 bases and J 3 bases; bases outside gene matches: 2. The CDR3 extends over 15 amino acids. Germline V gene sequence: CDR1 MNHEY, CDR2 SMNVEV (reference sequence). CDR3 bases: TGTGCCAGCAGTTTAGGGGGACTAGCGGGCTACGAGCAGTACTTC. This sequence encodes CASSLGGLAGYEQYF.